The 20 T cell receptor beta chains listed next were all sequenced from one sample in a study of T-cell reconstitution after alpha-beta-depleted transplantation in children. Unique molecular identifiers were used in preparing the TCRbeta library. TCRdb re-analysed the PCR reads in MiXCR, keeping a single row per CDR3 protein. Among 500,000 to 600,000 distinct CDR3 sequences, 27% were seen once, and the ten largest hold 30% to 45%. The input for sequencing was PBMCs, taken before TCRalphabeta/CD19-depleted stem cell transplant. The receptors shown here come from a boy under two years old with Wiskott-Aldrich syndrome, due to receive a stem cell transplant.

In nucleotides, the CDR3 is TGCAGTGCTGGCACCGGGGGCGCAAACTCTGGAAACACCATATATTTT. Its translation: CSAGTGGANSGNTIYF. The chain has TRBV20-1 and TRBJ1-3; a weak D match, TRBD1 (6 bases). Germline values: CDR1 DFQATT, CDR2 SNEGSKA (reference sequence). The CDR3 extends over 16 amino acids. V was cut by 5 bases and J by 0 bases, with 17 bases left in between.

This clonotype was observed a handful of times. The V gene is TRBV7-7, the J gene TRBJ1-4; no clear D. Trimming left V 0 bases short and J 10 bases short, with 9 bases between. CDR3 size: 13 residues. CDR1 and CDR2 from the germline V gene are SSHAT and FNYEAQ (reference sequence). The CDR3 coding sequence is TGTGCCAGCAGCTTAGCAGAGTCGGGAAAACTGTTTTTT. Amino acid sequence: CASSLAESGKLFF.

The chain links TRBV29-1 to TRBJ2-3; 10 bases map to TRBD2. After removal of 7 bases from V and 9 bases from J, the junction contained 16 bases not matched to a gene. Germline loops: CDR1 SQVTM, CDR2 ANQGSEA. This CDR3 is built from 15 residues. This chain's CDR3 is CSGGKLAGNSVTQYF. CDR3 sequence (DNA): TGCAGCGGGGGGAAACTAGCGGGAAATTCAGTCACGCAGTATTTT.

This clonotype was observed a few times. The chain is built from TRBV6-2 or TRBV6-3 and TRBJ2-7; TRBD2 is a possible D gene (6 bases). CDR3 size: 14 residues. Germline V lookup: CDR1 MNHEY, CDR2 SVGEGT. V shed 5 bases and J shed 2 bases, with 13 bases lying between them. CDR3 protein: CASSLSGSTYEQYF. The CDR3 DNA sequence: TGTGCCAGCAGTCTTAGCGGTTCCACCTACGAGCAGTACTTC.

The chain combines TRBV6-5 with TRBJ1-1, with D hard to call. Per germline, CDR1 MNHEY and CDR2 SVGAGI. Trimming took off 5 bases at V and 0 bases at J, with 13 bases between the two ends. The CDR3 runs 15 residues. This CDR3 is CASSSGWAVNTEAFF. The CDR3 DNA is TGTGCCAGCAGTAGCGGGTGGGCAGTGAACACTGAAGCTTTCTTT.

This clonotype was picked up a small number of times. The chain has TRBV6-1 and TRBJ2-7; D remains unclear. Germline CDR1 MNHNS, CDR2 SASEGT. Trimming pared 1 base from V and 3 bases from J, leaving 4 bases between. CDR3 length: 12 residues. The CDR3 region is CASSEVGYEQYF. The CDR3 nucleotides read TGTGCCAGCAGTGAAGTGGGCTACGAGCAGTACTTC.

This chain links TRBV10-3 with TRBJ2-7, with 9 bases that match TRBD2. The CDR3 has 14 residues. The V gene's germline CDR1 is ENHRY and CDR2 SYGVKD. With 9 bases clipped from V and 4 bases from J, the junction kept 10 bases outside the gene matches. The CDR3 is CAISLAGVGYEQYF. The CDR3 nucleotides are TGTGCCATTTCCTTAGCGGGAGTCGGGTACGAGCAGTACTTC.

This clonotype was seen only a few times. This chain links TRBV2 with TRBJ2-5; D ambiguous. Trimming left V 6 bases short and J 4 bases short, with 9 bases between. The CDR3 has 12 residues. CDR1 and CDR2 from the germline V gene are SNHLY and FYNNEI. CDR3 nucleotides: TGTGCCAGCAGGGGCTACGGAGAGACCCAGTACTTC. Translating gives CASRGYGETQYF.

This chain joins TRBV5-1 and TRBJ2-3; D may match TRBD1 or TRBD2 (5 bases each). Germline V CDR1 and CDR2: SGHRS, YFSETQ. The CDR3 contains 14 residues. The V gene lost 4 bases and the J gene lost 4 bases, with 13 bases spanning the gap. CDR3 nucleotides: TGCGCCAGCAGCCAAGGATGGGGGTCAGATACGCAGTATTTT. Its protein product is CASSQGWGSDTQYF.

This chain joins TRBV20-1 and TRBJ2-7; D is perhaps TRBD2 (5 bases). This CDR3 comprises 13 residues. CDR1 DFQATT and CDR2 SNEGSKA come from the germline V gene (reference sequence). V lost 4 bases and J lost 2, with 12 bases in between. The DNA for the CDR3 is TGCAGTGCTAAAAGGACTCCCGCCTACGAGCAGTACTTC. Protein sequence: CSAKRTPAYEQYF.

This clonotype turned up a few times. The J gene is TRBJ1-4, the V gene TRBV18; D possibly corresponds to TRBD1 (5 bases). Germline CDR1 KGHSH, CDR2 LQKENI. The CDR3 runs 15 residues. Trimming took 1 base from V and 8 from J, leaving 14 bases between them. The CDR3 loop reads CASSPRSGIWEKLFF. CDR3 DNA: TGTGCCAGCTCACCACGGTCAGGGATTTGGGAAAAACTGTTTTTT.

This clonotype was counted between two and nine times. This chain links TRBV5-1 with TRBJ2-1; a weak D match, TRBD2 (6 bases). The CDR3 spans 15 residues. Germline-derived CDR1 and CDR2 are SGHRS and YFSETQ. Trimming removed 0 bases from V and 5 bases from J, with 12 bases in between. The CDR3 DNA sequence: TGCGCCAGCAGCTTGGAGTCGGGAGAAGACAATGAGCAGTTCTTC. This encodes CASSLESGEDNEQFF.

The V call is TRBV24-1, the J call TRBJ1-3, with a tentative D call TRBD1 (6 bases). V gave up 4 bases and J gave up 3 bases, with 6 bases separating them. The CDR3 sequence is 13 residues long. Germline V lookup: CDR1 KGHDR, CDR2 SFDVKD. CDR3 residues: CATSETGGNTIYF. Written as DNA, the CDR3 is TGTGCCACCAGTGAGACAGGTGGAAACACCATATATTTT.

The rearrangement links TRBV3-1 to TRBJ2-7; D is possibly TRBD2 (6 bases). The CDR3 totals 14 residues. Germline assignment: CDR1 LGHDT and CDR2 YNNKEL (reference sequence). V gave up 3 bases and J gave up 5 bases, with 14 bases separating them. CDR3: CASSHGRGGNEQYF. CDR3 nucleotides: TGTGCCAGCAGCCATGGACGGGGAGGAAACGAGCAGTACTTC.

The chain has TRBV15 and TRBJ1-5; D may be TRBD1 (6 bases). Germline V CDR1 and CDR2: LNHNV, YYDKDF (reference sequence). Trimming took off 6 bases at V and 3 bases at J, with 15 bases between the two ends. The CDR3 contains 15 residues. CDR3 region: CATSAPGDYNQPQHF. The CDR3 region has the DNA TGTGCCACCAGTGCTCCAGGGGACTACAATCAGCCCCAGCATTTT.

This clonotype came up a few times. V gene TRBV27 combines with J gene TRBJ1-2; TRBD1 matches at 7 bases. The CDR3 runs 15 residues. The V gene's germline CDR1 is MNHEY and CDR2 SMNVEV (reference sequence). V lost 5 bases to trimming and J lost 9 bases; unmatched junction nucleotides: 15. Written as DNA, the CDR3 is TGTGCCAGCAGTCCCGCGGGACAGAAGATCCCCCGCTACACCTTC. Translated: CASSPAGQKIPRYTF.

This clonotype was counted ten times or more. The chain combines TRBV7-9 with TRBJ2-1; D is unresolved. Germline assignment: CDR1 SEHNR and CDR2 FQNEAQ (reference sequence). The V end lost 5 bases, the J end lost 0 bases, and 17 bases lay between the germline ends. The CDR3 consists of 17 residues. The CDR3 bases are TGTGCCAGCAGCCCTACGCGCGAGCGCATCTCCTACAATGAGCAGTTCTTC. Its translation is CASSPTRERISYNEQFF.

V and J are TRBV3-1 and TRBJ1-6; TRBD1 is a possible D gene (5 bases). CDR1 and CDR2 (germline): LGHDT, YNNKEL (reference sequence). V gave up 4 bases and J gave up 7 bases, with 20 bases separating them. The CDR3 totals 17 residues. The CDR3: CASSPGTGGTTNSPLHF. The CDR3 DNA reads as TGTGCCAGCAGCCCGGGGACGGGCGGTACCACGAATTCACCCCTCCACTTT.

This rearrangement joins TRBV4-1 to TRBJ1-2; no definite D call. Looked up from germline, CDR1 is MGHRA and CDR2 is YSYEKL. V lost 2 bases, J lost 5 bases, and 9 bases lay in between. The CDR3 has 13 amino acids. CDR3 in amino acids: CASSQLYSYGYTF. The CDR3 DNA sequence: TGCGCCAGCAGCCAACTATACAGTTATGGCTACACCTTC.

This chain uses TRBV20-1 with TRBJ2-1; no clear D gene. The CDR3 consists of 15 residues. Germline values: CDR1 DFQATT, CDR2 SNEGSKA (reference sequence). Trimming removed 3 bases from V and 6 bases from J, with 18 bases in between. CDR3 nucleotide sequence: TGCAGTGCTAGCCCACCCATAGGCCCTCCCAATGAGCAGTTCTTC. This encodes CSASPPIGPPNEQFF.